One and the same sample provided the 18 T cell receptor beta chains below, sequenced in a study of shared clonotypes between healthy human individuals. Assay used: immunoSEQ multiplex PCR; TCRdb lists only in-frame clones, some missing. The data hold roughly 1.5 million clones, with 95% to 99% observed a single time. Input material: naive CD4+ T cells sorted from blood. This sample's subset: CD45RA+ positively selected. Source of these receptors: a young man in good health.

This chain links TRBV29-1 with TRBJ1-2, with 9 bases identical to TRBD1. V was pared by 4 bases and J by 7 bases, with 7 bases of the junction left unmatched. The V gene's germline CDR1 is SQVTM and CDR2 ANQGSEA. The CDR3 loop spans 13 amino acids. CDR3 region: CSVGGQGPRGYTF. CDR3 in DNA: TGCAGCGTTGGGGGACAGGGTCCACGTGGCTACACCTTC.

Concerning this clone itself: This sample includes further DNA sequences coding for the same CDR3. V and J are TRBV5-1 and TRBJ2-5; possibly TRBD1 for D (5 bases). Per the germline V gene, CDR1 is SGHRS and CDR2 is YFSETQ. V gave up 0 bases and J gave up 5 bases, with 8 bases separating them. CDR3 size: 13 residues. The CDR3, as DNA: TGCGCCAGCAGCTTGGCAGGGTTGGAGACCCAGTACTTC. It yields the protein CASSLAGLETQYF.

This chain uses TRBV2 with TRBJ1-2; possibly TRBD1 for D (6 bases). In germline, CDR1 is SNHLY, CDR2 FYNNEI. V lost 2 bases and J lost 2, with 12 bases in between. The CDR3 extends over 15 amino acids. The CDR3 DNA follows: TGTGCCAGCAGTGAATATGGGGGCGGAAACTATGGCTACACCTTC. It specifies CASSEYGGGNYGYTF.

This chain joins TRBV5-6 and TRBJ1-4, with D perhaps TRBD1 (5 bases). This CDR3 spans 17 amino acids. With 0 bases removed from V and 7 bases from J, the gap between germline ends came to 19 bases. From germline, CDR1 is SGHDT and CDR2 YYEEEE. The CDR3 nucleotides read TGTGCCAGCAGCTTGGCCTCAGCGACGGGGGGTTTTGAAAAACTGTTTTTT. Amino acid sequence: CASSLASATGGFEKLFF.

CDR3 DNA sequence: TGCGCCAACCCGGGACAGGGCTTGACTAGACCAGACTACGAGCAGTACTTC. It specifies CANPGQGLTRPDYEQYF. The V and J genes are TRBV5-1 and TRBJ2-7, with 9 bases that match TRBD1. CDR3 length: 17 amino acids. V shed 9 bases and J 3 bases; nucleotides not matched to a gene: 19. The germline gives CDR1 SGHRS, CDR2 YFSETQ.

The chain carries TRBV11-2 and TRBJ1-2; the D is unclear. Looked up from germline, CDR1 is SGHAT and CDR2 is FQNNGV. CDR3 length equals 13 residues. Trimming shortened V by 0 bases and J by 10 bases, and 12 bases separated the two germline ends. CDR3 sequence reads: CASSLDTQVFYTF. CDR3 nucleotide sequence: TGTGCCAGCAGCTTAGACACCCAAGTATTCTACACCTTC.

V usage is TRBV7-6 and J usage is TRBJ2-3; D possibly corresponds to TRBD2 (6 bases). Germline V gene data show CDR1 as SGHVS and CDR2 as FNYEAQ. V was trimmed by 1 base and J by 2 bases, leaving 7 bases between them. The CDR3 is 14 residues long. CDR3 loop: CASSLGGNTDTQYF. The CDR3 DNA reads as TGTGCCAGCAGCTTAGGCGGGAACACAGATACGCAGTATTTT.

To note about this clone: Other DNA sequences from this sample encode an identical CDR3 as well. V and J are TRBV18 and TRBJ2-3; no clear D. V lost 2 bases and J 3 bases, leaving 6 bases between the germline ends. The germline V gene encodes CDR1 KGHSH and CDR2 LQKENI. The CDR3 covers 13 residues. The CDR3 sequence: CASSPTTTDTQYF. The CDR3 nucleotides read TGTGCCAGCTCACCAACGACTACAGATACGCAGTATTTT.

The J gene is TRBJ2-5, the V gene TRBV29-1; D is undetermined. Looked up from germline, CDR1 is SQVTM and CDR2 is ANQGSEA. CDR3 length: 12 amino acids. Trimming took off 4 bases at V and 2 bases at J, with 8 bases between the two ends. The chain's CDR3 is CSVGTEQETQYF. The CDR3 bases are TGCAGCGTTGGTACAGAACAAGAGACCCAGTACTTC.

The gene calls are TRBV12-5 and TRBJ2-5; 8 nucleotides line up with TRBD1. CDR1 and CDR2 (germline): LGHNT, FRNRAP. The CDR3 spans 15 residues. V lost 1 base to trimming and J lost 5 bases; unmatched junction nucleotides: 6. CDR3 loop: CASGLAAGGFETQYF. In DNA, the CDR3 is TGTGCTAGTGGTTTGGCGGCAGGGGGCTTCGAGACCCAGTACTTC.

The V and J genes are TRBV27 and TRBJ2-5; D unresolved. Trimming left V 6 bases short and J 5 bases short, with 16 bases between. CDR1 is MNHEY, CDR2 SMNVEV, per germline (reference sequence). The CDR3 extends over 14 amino acids. The DNA for the CDR3 is TGTGCCAGCAGGGACGTCGGGCCTCGGGAGACCCAGTACTTC. It is translated as CASRDVGPRETQYF.

V usage is TRBV7-8 and J usage is TRBJ1-1; 7 nucleotides agree with TRBD1. V was clipped by 1 base and J by 9 bases; unmatched bases: 2. Per germline, CDR1 SGHVS and CDR2 FQNEAQ. This CDR3 contains 12 residues. The CDR3: CASSLDRGKAFF. The CDR3 DNA reads as TGTGCCAGCAGCTTAGACAGGGGAAAAGCTTTCTTT.

The rearrangement links TRBV27 to TRBJ2-5; D is unclear. Germline CDR1 reads MNHEY; CDR2 reads SMNVEV (reference sequence). The CDR3 has 14 residues. Deletions cut 0 bases from V and 3 bases from J, with 8 bases between. This CDR3 is CASSLSRRKETQYF. For the CDR3, the DNA is TGTGCCAGCAGTTTATCGCGTCGGAAAGAGACCCAGTACTTC.

The chain has TRBV6-5 and TRBJ2-1; TRBD1 matches 10 bases. CDR3 length: 15 amino acids. Germline loops: CDR1 MNHEY, CDR2 SVGAGI. The V and J ends lost 10 bases and 0 bases, in that order; junction bases with no gene match: 6. The CDR3 protein is CATQRTGGSYNEQFF. In nucleotides, the CDR3 is TGTGCCACTCAGAGGACAGGGGGCTCCTACAATGAGCAGTTCTTC.

The chain has TRBV4-3 and TRBJ1-1; D ambiguous. Germline assignment: CDR1 LGHNA and CDR2 YSLEER. Trimming shortened V by 1 base and J by 1 base, and 7 bases separated the two germline ends. CDR3 length: 14 amino acids. In nucleotides, the CDR3 is TGCGCCAGCAGCCAAGTCCAGCAGAACACTGAAGCTTTCTTT. It encodes CASSQVQQNTEAFF.

The rearrangement joins TRBV19 to TRBJ1-1; D gene ambiguous. Trimming shortened V by 1 base and J by 3 bases, and 6 bases separated the two germline ends. The CDR3 covers 13 residues. The germline V gene has CDR1 LNHDA and CDR2 SQIVND (reference sequence). CDR3 protein: CASSIATDTEAFF. As DNA, the CDR3 is TGTGCCAGTAGTATAGCAACAGACACTGAAGCTTTCTTT.

CDR3 region: CASTEFLGTSGNTIYF. CDR3 DNA sequence: TGTGCCAGCACGGAGTTCTTAGGAACCTCTGGAAACACCATATATTTT. V gene TRBV2 combines with J gene TRBJ1-3; no reliable D call. The V gene's germline CDR1 is SNHLY and CDR2 FYNNEI. The length of the CDR3 is 16 residues. V lost 7 bases and J 0 bases, leaving 16 bases between the germline ends.

The V call is TRBV5-1, the J call TRBJ2-3; D gene ambiguous. The V end was cut by 0 bases, the J end by 4 bases, with 12 bases between. The CDR3 totals 15 residues. The germline V gene encodes CDR1 SGHRS and CDR2 YFSETQ. The CDR3 DNA is TGCGCCAGCAGCTTGGCCGGTGTACGGTCAGATACGCAGTATTTT. This encodes CASSLAGVRSDTQYF.